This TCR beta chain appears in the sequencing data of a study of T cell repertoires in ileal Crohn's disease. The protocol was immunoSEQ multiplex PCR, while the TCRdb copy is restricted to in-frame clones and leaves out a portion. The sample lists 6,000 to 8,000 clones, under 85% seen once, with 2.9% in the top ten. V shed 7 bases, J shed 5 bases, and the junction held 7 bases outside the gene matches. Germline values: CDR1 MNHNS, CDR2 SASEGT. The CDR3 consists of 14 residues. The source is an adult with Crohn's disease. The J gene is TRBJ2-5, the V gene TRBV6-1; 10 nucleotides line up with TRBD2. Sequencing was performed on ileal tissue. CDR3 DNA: TGTGCCAGCAAAGCGGGAGGGCCGCGCGAGACCCAGTACTTC. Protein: CASKAGGPRETQYF.